The 15 T cell receptor beta chains below were found in one sample sequenced in a study of blood T cell repertoires in COVID-19. Generated by immunoSEQ multiplex PCR, the TCRdb table keeps only in-frame clones and is missing some. The sample shows tens of thousands of clones, 85% to 90% of them seen only once. The sequenced material came from peripheral blood. All receptors come from a man aged 80 or over in a cohort sampled during active COVID-19.

V usage is TRBV4-2 and J usage is TRBJ2-5; no definite D call. The germline V gene has CDR1 LGHNA and CDR2 YNFKEQ. With 0 bases removed from V and 5 bases from J, the gap between germline ends came to 13 bases. The CDR3 has 15 amino acids. The CDR3 region has the DNA TGTGCCAGCAGCCAAGAACTACGGCAGTCGGAGACCCAGTACTTC. Amino acids: CASSQELRQSETQYF.

The V call is TRBV3-1 (or the pseudogene TRBV3-2), the J call TRBJ2-2; maybe TRBD2 (6 bases). V lost 4 bases and J 3 bases, leaving 12 bases between the germline ends. CDR3 length equals 15 residues. The germline V gene has CDR1 LGHDT and CDR2 YNNKEL (reference sequence). The CDR3, as DNA: TGTGCCAGCAGCCCCCTGCGGGGAGACACCGGGGAGCTGTTTTTT. It specifies CASSPLRGDTGELFF.

CDR3 region: CASTAGRGTEAFF. The CDR3 bases are TGTGCCAGCACGGCGGGCAGGGGGACTGAAGCTTTCTTT. This rearrangement joins TRBV28 to TRBJ1-1; TRBD1 agrees at 7 bases. Germline V gene sequence: CDR1 MDHEN, CDR2 SYDVKM. The trim removed 7 bases at V and 5 bases at J, leaving 7 bases unmatched. The CDR3 loop spans 13 amino acids.

V gene TRBV5-1 combines with J gene TRBJ1-5; TRBD1 matches at 7 bases. V trimming: 4 bases; J trimming: 5 bases; junction bases outside the gene matches: 6. Germline V gives CDR1 SGHRS, CDR2 YFSETQ. This CDR3 is built from 14 residues. The CDR3 sequence is CASSQQGLDQPQHF. The CDR3 nucleotides are TGCGCCAGCAGCCAACAGGGGTTAGATCAGCCCCAGCATTTT.

This clone has just a few counts. The chain links TRBV7-9 to TRBJ2-7; 9 nucleotides match TRBD1. Germline CDR1 reads SEHNR; CDR2 reads FQNEAQ (reference sequence). The CDR3 spans 14 residues. V lost 5 bases and J lost 7; bases outside the gene matches: 9. Here the CDR3 DNA reads TGTGCCAGCAGCCCCCGGACAGGGGTGTGGGAGCAGTACTTC. Translation gives CASSPRTGVWEQYF.

Points on this clone: This sample also contains other DNA sequences that code for the same CDR3. The chain carries TRBV7-2 and TRBJ2-7, with 13 positions matching TRBD2. The germline V gene encodes CDR1 SGHTA and CDR2 FQGNSA. This CDR3 has 16 residues. V was pared by 4 bases and J by 2 bases, with 5 bases of the junction left unmatched. The CDR3 DNA reads TGTGCCAGCAGCTCGAGACTAGCGGGGGGTCCCTACGAGCAGTACTTC. This encodes CASSSRLAGGPYEQYF.

The chain uses TRBV9 and TRBJ1-2, with 7 nucleotides matching TRBD1. The germline V gene has CDR1 SGDLS and CDR2 YYNGEE. Germline trimming cut 0 bases from V and 6 bases from J; bases unmatched to any gene: 8. The CDR3 covers 15 residues. The CDR3 loop is CASSVGGQPRDGYTF. The CDR3 DNA is TGTGCCAGCAGCGTAGGGGGACAGCCCCGGGATGGCTACACCTTC.

V usage is TRBV19 and J usage is TRBJ2-4; 7 bases line up with TRBD1. Germline CDR1 and CDR2: LNHDA and SQIVND (reference sequence). J gave up 2 bases and V 5 bases, and 9 bases lay outside the gene matches. The length of the CDR3 is 16 residues. Written as DNA, the CDR3 is TGTGCCAGTAGTGCAAACAGGGGCGATACCAAAAACATTCAGTACTTC. Its protein product is CASSANRGDTKNIQYF.

This clone was seen only once. V is TRBV28 and J is TRBJ1-5; TRBD1 aligns across 12 bases. Per germline, CDR1 MDHEN and CDR2 SYDVKM. With V trimmed by 2 bases and J by 6 bases, 2 bases remained unmatched. The CDR3 is 15 amino acids. The CDR3 DNA reads as TGTGCCAGCAGTTTAGGGACAGGGGGCGGTCAGCCCCAGCATTTT. Its protein product is CASSLGTGGGQPQHF.

CDR3 nucleotide sequence: TGTGCCAGCAGCAGAGTGCAGGGGAGCACCGGGGAGCTGTTTTTT. It codes for CASSRVQGSTGELFF. This sequence joins TRBV7-9 and TRBJ2-2, with TRBD1 as a possible D gene (6 bases). CDR1 and CDR2 from the germline V gene are SEHNR and FQNEAQ (reference sequence). Trimming cost V 5 bases and J 4 bases, with 14 bases left between them. The CDR3 is 15 residues long. Based on the CDR3 plus reference TRBV7-9 and TRBJ2-2, the full variable domain is DTGVSQNPRHKITKRGQNVTFRCDPISEHNRLYWYRQTLGQGPEFLTYFQNEAQLEKSRLLSDRFSAERPKGSFSTLEIQRTEQGDSAMYLCASSRVQGSTGELFFGEGSRLTVL.

The rearrangement uses TRBV5-6 and TRBJ2-2, with 9 bases that match TRBD1. The J segment lost 5 bases and the V segment lost 4 bases, leaving 15 bases of the junction unmatched. This CDR3 comprises 18 residues. Germline CDR1 SGHDT, CDR2 YYEEEE. CDR3 nucleotide sequence: TGTGCCAGCAGCGCCGGGACAGGGTACTTGGGGCTTACCGGGGAGCTGTTTTTT. This translates into CASSAGTGYLGLTGELFF.

There are a few counts of this clone. This rearrangement joins TRBV14 to TRBJ1-1; weak D call: TRBD1 (6 bases). V was cut by 4 bases and J by 1 base, with 7 bases left in between. The CDR3 is 13 amino acids. Per the germline V gene, CDR1 is SGHDN and CDR2 is FVKESK. CDR3 loop: CASSLQGNTEAFF. The CDR3 bases are TGTGCCAGCAGCCTACAGGGGAACACTGAAGCTTTCTTT.

This chain connects TRBV29-1 to TRBJ2-3; a weak D match, TRBD2 (5 bases). Between the trimmed V and J ends, which lost 6 bases and 4 bases, there was a span of 11 bases. Germline CDR1 reads SQVTM; CDR2 reads ANQGSEA. CDR3 length: 12 residues. The CDR3 here is CSVGIFSDTQYF. The CDR3 bases are TGCAGCGTCGGGATTTTTTCAGATACGCAGTATTTT.

V is TRBV5-4 and J is TRBJ1-2; 9 nucleotides line up with TRBD1. J gave up 7 bases and V 4 bases, and 8 bases lay outside the gene matches. The CDR3 has 14 residues. Germline V gives CDR1 SGHNT, CDR2 YYREEE (reference sequence). This CDR3 is CASSRGTGTSGYTF. Here the CDR3 DNA reads TGTGCCAGCAGCAGGGGGACAGGGACGTCTGGCTACACCTTC.

The chain carries TRBV2 and TRBJ2-3; no clear D gene. The CDR3 is 12 amino acids. Trimming took 6 bases from V and 4 from J, leaving 8 bases between them. Germline assignment: CDR1 SNHLY and CDR2 FYNNEI. CDR3 coding DNA: TGTGCCAGCAGCGTTCAGGCAGATACGCAGTATTTT. This translates into CASSVQADTQYF.